The 28 T cell receptor beta chains below come from one sample, sequenced in a study of T-cell memory formation after mild COVID-19. Each CDR3 protein is one row after TCRdb ran MiXCR on the 5' RACE reads. The sample has a few hundred thousand distinct CDR3 sequences; around 20% are singletons. Sequenced sample: PBMCs or a T cell subset sorted from them (not recorded which). The receptors stem from a man younger than 35 who had mild COVID-19 (a few samples of this study predate the infection). Cell type and time point are not known.

Concerning this clonotype: An end of the junction does not agree with germline; a read error may underlie this. This chain uses TRBV12-3 or TRBV12-4 with TRBJ1-2, with TRBD1 matching 7 bases. The CDR3 has 15 residues. CDR3 sequence: CSSSRFTRDSHGYTF. CDR3 nucleotides: TGTTCCAGCAGCCGATTCACCCGGGACAGTCACGGCTACACCTTC.

This chain uses TRBV5-1 with TRBJ1-6; 8 nucleotides line up with TRBD1. J gave up 8 bases and V 3 bases, and 7 bases lay outside the gene matches. From germline, CDR1 is SGHRS and CDR2 YFSETQ. The CDR3 consists of 15 residues. The CDR3 is CASSWGTGGDSPLHF. DNA for the CDR3: TGCGCCAGCAGCTGGGGGACAGGAGGGGATTCACCCCTCCACTTT.

The table lists this clonotype with many counts. The rearrangement uses TRBV12-3 or TRBV12-4 and TRBJ2-3, with TRBD1 matching 7 bases. The length of the CDR3 is 14 residues. V lost 6 bases and J lost 4; bases outside the gene matches: 7. CDR3 sequence reads: CASRNRGVADTQYF. Written as DNA, the CDR3 is TGTGCCAGCAGGAACAGGGGAGTGGCAGATACGCAGTATTTT.

This clonotype was found a few times. The chain combines TRBV15 with TRBJ2-3; possible D gene TRBD2, 6 bases. V was trimmed by 0 bases and J by 2 bases, leaving 12 bases between them. The CDR3 contains 16 residues. From germline, CDR1 is LNHNV and CDR2 YYDKDF (reference sequence). The CDR3 nucleotides read TGTGCCACCAGCAGAGATGTTTGGACTATCACAGATACGCAGTATTTT. Encoded protein: CATSRDVWTITDTQYF.

This clonotype was seen a handful of times. One junction end disagrees with the germline gene, perhaps due to a read error. The rearrangement joins TRBV27 to TRBJ2-1; tentatively, D is TRBD2 (5 bases). CDR3 length: 12 amino acids. Germline CDR1 reads MNHEY; CDR2 reads SMNVEV (reference sequence). CDR3 bases: TGTGCCAGCAGTCCATCGGGATTGGAACACCATTTC. It is translated as CASSPSGLEHHF.

This clonotype was recorded a few times. This rearrangement joins TRBV2 to TRBJ2-3; 8 nucleotides agree with TRBD2. The CDR3 length is 15 residues. CDR1 is SNHLY, CDR2 FYNNEI, per germline. Unmatched junction bases numbered 7, after V lost 8 bases and J lost 0 bases. CDR3 sequence (DNA): TGTGCCAGCCTGAGGACTAGCTATAGCACAGATACGCAGTATTTT. Amino acids: CASLRTSYSTDTQYF.

The V gene is TRBV5-1, the J gene TRBJ1-1; D is ambiguous. CDR3 length: 14 residues. Trimming took off 0 bases at V and 1 base at J, with 7 bases between the two ends. Per germline, CDR1 SGHRS and CDR2 YFSETQ. The CDR3 loop reads CASSLVSANTEAFF. The CDR3 nucleotides are TGCGCCAGCAGCTTGGTGTCAGCGAACACTGAAGCTTTCTTT.

The chain is built from TRBV4-3 and TRBJ1-2; D is undetermined. The CDR3 spans 17 residues. Trimming pared 0 bases from V and 2 bases from J, leaving 16 bases between. Germline CDR1 reads LGHNA; CDR2 reads YSLEER. CDR3 sequence (DNA): TGCGCCAGCAGCCAAGATCGATTGAGTGGTCGAAACTATGGCTACACCTTC. The encoded protein is CASSQDRLSGRNYGYTF.

The sample holds many counts of this clonotype. The chain is built from TRBV12-3 or TRBV12-4 and TRBJ2-5; 9 bases align to TRBD1. The CDR3 consists of 14 residues. Trimming removed 5 bases from V and 5 bases from J; junction bases left unmatched: 6. The CDR3 sequence: CASSPQGARETQYF. In DNA form, the CDR3 reads TGTGCCAGCAGTCCACAGGGGGCGCGGGAGACCCAGTACTTC.

The J gene is TRBJ1-2, the V gene TRBV6-2 or TRBV6-3, with TRBD1 identical over 11 bases. Losses at the gene ends were 4 bases for V and 5 bases for J; bases not matched to a gene: 6. Per the germline V gene, CDR1 is MNHEY and CDR2 is SVGEGT. This CDR3 has 15 amino acids. The CDR3 nucleotides are TGTGCCAGCAGTTGGTGGACAGGGGGCGAGTATGGCTACACCTTC. Its translation: CASSWWTGGEYGYTF.

The chain employs TRBV9 and TRBJ2-3, with 7 bases fitting TRBD1. Germline V gene data show CDR1 as SGDLS and CDR2 as YYNGEE. CDR3 length: 16 residues. Trimming removed 3 bases from V and 3 bases from J; junction bases left unmatched: 10. The CDR3 spells CASSAYEGAHTDTQYF. CDR3 bases: TGTGCCAGCAGCGCCTACGAGGGGGCTCATACAGATACGCAGTATTTT.

J is TRBJ1-1 and V is TRBV9; D might be TRBD1 (6 bases). CDR1 SGDLS and CDR2 YYNGEE come from the germline V gene. This CDR3 has 15 amino acids. The V end was cut by 2 bases, the J end by 4 bases, with 15 bases between. The CDR3 DNA reads as TGTGCCAGCAGCGTGGGGGCGGGGATGGGCACTGAAGCTTTCTTT. Residues: CASSVGAGMGTEAFF. Filled out from reference TRBV9 and TRBJ1-1, the complete variable domain reads DSGVTQTPKHLITATGQRVTLRCSPRSGDLSVYWYQQSLDQGLQFLIQYYNGEERAKGNILERFSAQQFPDLHSELNLSSLELGDSALYFCASSVGAGMGTEAFFGQGTRLTVV.

The genes are TRBV10-3 and TRBJ1-4; D is perhaps TRBD1 (6 bases). CDR1 ENHRY and CDR2 SYGVKD come from the germline V gene. This CDR3 contains 16 residues. Trimming removed 8 bases at V and 0 bases at J, with 16 bases between. The CDR3 coding sequence is TGTGCCATCGCCCCCGGACAGTCTCCAACTAATGAAAAACTGTTTTTT. Translation gives CAIAPGQSPTNEKLFF.

This clonotype was seen a handful of times. The chain is built from TRBV27 and TRBJ2-1; either TRBD1 or TRBD2 may supply D (6 bases each). The CDR3 consists of 17 residues. The germline gives CDR1 MNHEY, CDR2 SMNVEV (reference sequence). The V end was cut by 5 bases, the J end by 6 bases, with 23 bases between. The CDR3 loop reads CASSPLLGGLWLNEQFF. CDR3 sequence (DNA): TGTGCCAGCAGTCCCTTATTGGGGGGCCTTTGGCTCAATGAGCAGTTCTTC.

This chain connects TRBV4-3 to TRBJ2-1; no firm D call. This CDR3 is 13 amino acids long. The germline V gene encodes CDR1 LGHNA and CDR2 YSLEER. V gave up 2 bases and J gave up 8 bases, with 10 bases separating them. The CDR3 sequence: CASSQLARDEQFF. CDR3 DNA sequence: TGCGCCAGCAGCCAACTCGCCAGAGATGAGCAGTTCTTC.

This clonotype was seen a handful of times. The chain couples TRBV4-1 to TRBJ2-7, with D perhaps matching TRBD2 (6 bases). Germline V lookup: CDR1 MGHRA, CDR2 YSYEKL. This CDR3 has 12 amino acids. The V end was cut by 7 bases, the J end by 6 bases, with 13 bases between. CDR3 bases: TGCGCCAGCATAGGAGGGAATTCCGAGCAGTACTTC. Protein: CASIGGNSEQYF.

This clonotype was found a few times. The V gene is TRBV6-2 or TRBV6-3, the J gene TRBJ2-7; 9 positions agree with TRBD1. CDR3 length: 15 residues. The trim removed 6 bases at V and 1 base at J, leaving 7 bases unmatched. Germline V gene sequence: CDR1 MNHEY, CDR2 SVGEGT. The CDR3 sequence: CASRTGTGLSYEQYV. The CDR3 coding sequence is TGTGCCAGCAGAACCGGGACAGGGCTATCCTACGAGCAGTACGTC.

This clonotype was recorded at least ten times. CDR3 in amino acids: CASSLSANYGYTF. CDR3 DNA: TGTGCCAGCAGTTTATCGGCTAACTATGGCTACACCTTC. J is TRBJ1-2 and V is TRBV12-3 or TRBV12-4; D remains ambiguous. This CDR3 is 13 amino acids long. Trimming took off 2 bases at V and 0 bases at J, with 4 bases between the two ends.

V gene TRBV4-2 combines with J gene TRBJ2-2, with D tentatively TRBD2 (7 bases). The CDR3 loop spans 14 amino acids. With 0 bases removed from V and 10 bases from J, the gap between germline ends came to 12 bases. CDR1 is LGHNA, CDR2 YNFKEQ, per germline. CDR3 DNA: TGTGCCAGCAGCCAAGACAGGGGAGGGATGGAGCTGTTTTTT. This gives the protein CASSQDRGGMELFF.

This chain links TRBV2 with TRBJ1-6; TRBD1 agrees at 8 bases. V shed 2 bases and J 4 bases; nucleotides not matched to a gene: 4. CDR3 length equals 16 residues. Germline CDR1 and CDR2: SNHLY and FYNNEI. For the CDR3, the DNA is TGTGCCAGCAGTGAACAGGGGGCTCCGTATAATTCACCCCTCCACTTT. Translation: CASSEQGAPYNSPLHF.

The genes are TRBV11-3 and TRBJ2-1; tentatively, D is TRBD1 (6 bases). V was shortened by 5 bases and J by 3 bases, with 14 bases between the two germline ends. The germline CDR1 and CDR2 sequences are SGHNT and YENEEA. CDR3 length equals 15 residues. The CDR3 reads CASSQHRADYNEQFF. The CDR3 nucleotides read TGTGCCAGCAGCCAACACAGGGCTGACTACAATGAGCAGTTCTTC. The full variable domain, in which reference TRBV11-3 and TRBJ2-1 provide the parts outside the CDR3, is EAGVVQSPRYKIIEKKQPVAFWCNPISGHNTLYWYLQNLGQGPELLIRYENEEAVDDSQLPKDRFSAERLKGVDSTLKIQPAELGDSAVYLCASSQHRADYNEQFFGPGTRLTVL.

This clonotype has more than one count but fewer than ten. The chain couples TRBV4-3 to TRBJ1-1, with unresolved D. Trimming took 1 base from V and 3 from J, leaving 9 bases between them. The CDR3 length is 14 residues. Germline CDR1 is LGHNA and CDR2 is YSLEER. Here the CDR3 reads CASSQAAVDTEAFF. The CDR3 DNA reads TGCGCCAGCAGCCAAGCGGCGGTCGACACTGAAGCTTTCTTT.

The chain uses TRBV28 and TRBJ1-1; 7 bases agree with TRBD1. The CDR3 is made up of 12 amino acids. Trimming at V came to 2 bases and at J to 11 bases, leaving 5 bases not matched to a gene. CDR1 and CDR2 (germline): MDHEN, SYDVKM. CDR3 sequence: CASSLQGDVAFF. DNA for the CDR3: TGTGCCAGCAGTTTACAGGGGGATGTCGCTTTCTTT.

In this sample, this clonotype turned up many times. V usage is TRBV7-9 and J usage is TRBJ2-2; TRBD2 is a possible D gene (5 bases). The germline V gene has CDR1 SEHNR and CDR2 FQNEAQ (reference sequence). This CDR3 region has 15 residues. V lost 5 bases and J 5 bases, leaving 15 bases between the germline ends. The CDR3 is CASSAQLSGTGELFF. Written as DNA, the CDR3 is TGTGCCAGCAGCGCCCAGTTATCGGGGACCGGGGAGCTGTTTTTT.

V is TRBV4-3 and J is TRBJ2-5, with unresolved D. Germline V gene lookup returns CDR1 LGHNA and CDR2 YSLEER. The germline V and J ends were trimmed by 0 bases and 5 bases, with 13 bases remaining between them. This CDR3 region has 15 residues. CDR3 bases: TGCGCCAGCAGCCAAGATTTCGGTTCCCATGAGACCCAGTACTTC. Its translation is CASSQDFGSHETQYF.

V gene TRBV23-1 combines with J gene TRBJ2-3, with D unclear. TRBV23-1 belongs to the ORF category, with a function that is uncertain. The CDR3 spans 15 residues. Trimming took off 3 bases at V and 0 bases at J, with 10 bases between the two ends. CDR3 sequence reads: CASSHLDPSTDTQYF. The CDR3, as DNA: TGCGCCAGCAGTCATTTGGACCCTAGCACAGATACGCAGTATTTT.

V usage is TRBV3-1 and J usage is TRBJ2-1; D not certain. CDR1 LGHDT and CDR2 YNNKEL come from the germline V gene (reference sequence). This CDR3 region has 11 residues. Between the trimmed V and J ends, which lost 2 bases and 8 bases, there was a span of 4 bases. The CDR3 DNA reads as TGTGCCAGCAGCCAATACGATGAGCAGTTCTTC. Protein sequence: CASSQYDEQFF.

The chain joins TRBV7-2 to TRBJ2-5, with 8 bases lining up with TRBD2. The V gene's germline CDR1 is SGHTA and CDR2 FQGNSA. J lost 5 bases, V lost 2 bases, and 7 bases had no gene match. The CDR3 is 15 amino acids. The CDR3: CASSLNGGAGETQYF. Here the CDR3 DNA reads TGTGCCAGCAGCTTAAACGGGGGGGCCGGGGAGACCCAGTACTTC.